This T cell receptor beta chain was recorded in a study of PD-L1 blockade in urothelial cancer. The time point denotes: peripheral blood 6 weeks after treatment start. TCRdb's table, derived via immunoSEQ multiplex PCR, lists solely in-frame clones and lacks some. The repertoire has about 120,000 clones, about 89% of them found once; the top ten carry around 1.7%. V lost 4 bases and J 4 bases, leaving 8 bases between the germline ends. The germline V gene has CDR1 SNHLY and CDR2 FYNNEI. The CDR3 is 13 residues long. The specimen comprised PBMCs, sampled around atezolizumab (anti-PD-L1) treatment. This sequence originates from a man aged 55-75 years with urothelial cancer. J is TRBJ1-3 and V is TRBV2; D possibly corresponds to TRBD1 (6 bases). The CDR3 loop reads CASSVQGGNTIYF. In DNA, the CDR3 is TGTGCCAGCAGTGTACAGGGAGGAAACACCATATATTTT.